These 20 T cell receptor beta chains were all obtained from the same sample, sequenced in a study of T cells of healthy individuals. TCRdb reanalysed the 5' RACE reads using MiXCR and keeps one entry per CDR3 protein. The sample contains around 63,000 distinct CDR3 sequences, 16% of which appear only once. These receptors all come from a human donor in good health.

This clonotype was seen repeatedly, ten times or more. The V call is TRBV7-2, the J call TRBJ1-2; a possible D gene is TRBD1 (6 bases). CDR1 is SGHTA, CDR2 FQGNSA, per germline. Trimming left V 4 bases short and J 5 bases short, with 14 bases between. The CDR3 consists of 14 residues. DNA for the CDR3: TGTGCCAGCAGCTCGAATAACAGGGCATATGGCTACACCTTC. This encodes CASSSNNRAYGYTF.

The rearrangement links TRBV9 to TRBJ1-1; D is possibly TRBD1 (6 bases). The germline CDR1 and CDR2 sequences are SGDLS and YYNGEE. CDR3 length equals 16 residues. Trimming shortened V by 0 bases and J by 7 bases, and 19 bases separated the two germline ends. This chain's CDR3 is CASSVATGGAVGEAFF. The CDR3, as DNA: TGTGCCAGCAGCGTAGCTACTGGGGGCGCGGTGGGTGAAGCTTTCTTT.

This clonotype came up many times. The chain couples TRBV30 to TRBJ2-5; D may be TRBD2 (6 bases). The germline V gene has CDR1 GTSNPN and CDR2 SVGIG (reference sequence). CDR3 size: 15 residues. Trimming took off 0 bases at V and 4 bases at J, with 15 bases between the two ends. CDR3 residues: CAWSVSLLAPETQYF. The CDR3 nucleotides read TGTGCCTGGAGTGTAAGCCTACTAGCCCCAGAGACCCAGTACTTC.

This clonotype came up many times. CDR3 DNA: TGCGCCAGCAGCTTGACATCCTCCTTTCAAGAGACCCAGTACTTC. It yields the protein CASSLTSSFQETQYF. The genes are TRBV5-1 and TRBJ2-5; D ambiguous. The length of the CDR3 is 15 residues. Germline lookup yields CDR1 SGHRS and CDR2 YFSETQ. V shed 1 base and J shed 2 bases, with 12 bases lying between them.

This clonotype was observed at least ten times. V and J are TRBV27 and TRBJ2-3, with D uncertain. The CDR3 has 14 amino acids. Germline CDR1 MNHEY, CDR2 SMNVEV (reference sequence). With 2 bases removed from V and 5 bases from J, the gap between germline ends came to 11 bases. This CDR3 reads CASSLVGFKDTQYF. The CDR3 bases are TGTGCCAGCAGTTTAGTAGGGTTTAAAGATACGCAGTATTTT.

Ten or more counts support this clonotype. This rearrangement joins TRBV20-1 to TRBJ1-4; no clear D gene. The germline CDR1 and CDR2 sequences are DFQATT and SNEGSKA (reference sequence). The V and J ends lost 1 base and 2 bases respectively, with 5 bases between them. This CDR3 contains 13 residues. Written as DNA, the CDR3 is TGCAGTGCTAGAGCCCAGACTAATGAAAAACTGTTTTTT. It specifies CSARAQTNEKLFF.

This clonotype was found many times. This CDR3 reads CSVDEQYF. CDR3 DNA: TGCAGCGTCGATGAGCAGTACTTC. V and J are TRBV29-1 and TRBJ2-7; D remains unclear. Trimming left V 6 bases short and J 7 bases short, with 4 bases between. The CDR3 is made up of 8 amino acids. Germline assignment: CDR1 SQVTM and CDR2 ANQGSEA.

This clonotype was counted ten times or more. This chain connects TRBV11-2 to TRBJ2-3; D perhaps matches TRBD1 (6 bases). Trimming shortened V by 2 bases and J by 0 bases, and 15 bases separated the two germline ends. Germline V gives CDR1 SGHAT, CDR2 FQNNGV. This CDR3 has 17 residues. The chain's CDR3 is CASSLLGGTRSTDTQYF. CDR3 sequence (DNA): TGTGCCAGCAGCTTATTGGGTGGGACAAGAAGCACAGATACGCAGTATTTT.

This clonotype was seen many times. J is TRBJ1-3 and V is TRBV10-3; unclear D gene. The CDR3 is 13 amino acids. Trimming pared 3 bases from V and 9 bases from J, leaving 12 bases between. The V gene's germline CDR1 is ENHRY and CDR2 SYGVKD. The CDR3 DNA follows: TGTGCCATCAGTGAAATGCTTCCCGGCACCATATATTTT. This sequence encodes CAISEMLPGTIYF.

At least ten counts were recorded for this clonotype. The rearrangement links TRBV9 to TRBJ2-2; D not certain. The CDR3 is made up of 12 amino acids. The V gene lost 1 base and the J gene lost 5 bases, with 3 bases spanning the gap. Germline CDR1 SGDLS, CDR2 YYNGEE. DNA for the CDR3: TGTGCCAGCAGCGTACGGACCGGGGAGCTGTTTTTT. Amino acid sequence: CASSVRTGELFF.

This clonotype has ten or more counts. The chain carries TRBV5-1 and TRBJ2-1; D ambiguous. The CDR3 spans 14 residues. V lost 0 bases, J lost 1 base, and 5 bases lay in between. Germline assignment: CDR1 SGHRS and CDR2 YFSETQ. The CDR3 is CASSLGDSYNEQFF. CDR3 coding DNA: TGCGCCAGCAGCTTGGGGGATTCCTACAATGAGCAGTTCTTC. The entire variable domain, with the rest obtained from reference TRBV5-1 and TRBJ2-1, is as follows: KAGVTQTPRYLIKTRGQQVTLSCSPISGHRSVSWYQQTPGQGLQFLFEYFSETQRNKGNFPGRFSGRQFSNSRSEMNVSTLELGDSALYLCASSLGDSYNEQFFGPGTRLTVL.

In this sample, this clonotype turned up a few times. This chain joins TRBV28 and TRBJ1-5; maybe TRBD1 (5 bases). The CDR3 sequence is 15 residues long. Trimming removed 10 bases at V and 2 bases at J, with 18 bases between. Per germline, CDR1 MDHEN and CDR2 SYDVKM. This CDR3 reads CATGEGVRGNQPQHF. The CDR3 nucleotides are TGTGCCACCGGTGAAGGGGTGAGAGGCAATCAGCCCCAGCATTTT.

This clonotype was found many times. The CDR3 DNA reads as TGCGCCAGCAGCCAAGGGGGCTACCTAATCCCGCGTGAGCAGTTCTTC. Its protein is CASSQGGYLIPREQFF. V gene TRBV4-1 combines with J gene TRBJ2-1; weak D call: TRBD1 (5 bases). Germline-derived CDR1 and CDR2 are MGHRA and YSYEKL. The V end was cut by 1 base, the J end by 9 bases, with 19 bases between. CDR3 length: 16 residues.

Comment on this clonotype: Since a much larger clone is just one base distant, this may be a read error. In DNA, the CDR3 is TGTGCCACCAGGCGGACAAGCTACAATGAGCAGTTCTTC. This sequence encodes CATRRTSYNEQFF. The genes are TRBV15 and TRBJ2-1, with D maybe TRBD1 (5 bases). This CDR3 has 13 residues. Trimming removed 6 bases from V and 3 bases from J, with 9 bases in between. Germline assignment: CDR1 LNHNV and CDR2 YYDKDF (reference sequence). Drawing the rest from reference TRBV15 and TRBJ2-1, the complete variable domain is DAMVIQNPRYQVTQFGKPVTLSCSQTLNHNVMYWYQQKSSQAPKLLFHYYDKDFNNEADTPDNFQSRRPNTSFCFLDIRSPGLGDTAMYLCATRRTSYNEQFFGPGTRLTVL.

This clonotype occurred many times. The chain combines TRBV7-9 with TRBJ1-1, with D tentatively TRBD1 (5 bases). The CDR3 runs 15 residues. Germline CDR1 and CDR2: SEHNR and FQNEAQ (reference sequence). V was shortened by 2 bases and J by 7 bases, with 17 bases between the two germline ends. CDR3 nucleotides: TGTGCCAGCAGCTTATCCACCGGGAGGGGACGTGAAGCTTTCTTT. Encoded protein: CASSLSTGRGREAFF. The complete variable domain, with remaining parts taken from reference TRBV7-9 and TRBJ1-1, reads DTGVSQNPRHKITKRGQNVTFRCDPISEHNRLYWYRQTLGQGPEFLTYFQNEAQLEKSRLLSDRFSAERPKGSFSTLEIQRTEQGDSAMYLCASSLSTGRGREAFFGQGTRLTVV.

The gene calls are TRBV6-6 and TRBJ2-1, with TRBD1 matching over 8 bases. The germline CDR1 and CDR2 sequences are MNHNY and SVGAGI (reference sequence). Trimming took 4 bases from V and 3 from J; bases not matched to a gene: 2. The CDR3 has 14 amino acids. CDR3 in amino acids: CASSSGQVYNEQFF. In DNA, the CDR3 is TGTGCCAGCAGTTCGGGACAGGTCTACAATGAGCAGTTCTTC.

V usage is TRBV5-6 and J usage is TRBJ1-2, with 8 bases matching TRBD1. CDR3 size: 14 residues. J gave up 5 bases and V 0 bases, and 3 bases lay outside the gene matches. Germline CDR1 and CDR2: SGHDT and YYEEEE. CDR3 loop: CASSLGTGGYGYTF. The CDR3 bases are TGTGCCAGCAGCTTGGGAACAGGGGGATATGGCTACACCTTC.

This clonotype was seen ten or more times. The CDR3 region has the DNA TGTGCCAGCAGGGGCGCTAGCCCCCTTAACTATGGCTACACCTTC. It encodes CASRGASPLNYGYTF. This chain links TRBV2 with TRBJ1-2; D is unresolved. Germline values: CDR1 SNHLY, CDR2 FYNNEI. The CDR3 spans 15 residues. V was trimmed by 6 bases and J by 1 base, leaving 15 bases between them.

The CDR3 bases are TGTGCCAGCAGCGCCAAGCCGGGACAGCTGAATGAAAAACTGTTTTTT. Translation gives CASSAKPGQLNEKLFF. The V and J genes are TRBV9 and TRBJ1-4; 7 bases fit TRBD1. Trimming cost V 3 bases and J 5 bases; bases outside gene matches: 10. Looked up from germline, CDR1 is SGDLS and CDR2 is YYNGEE. The CDR3 runs 16 residues.

The V and J genes are TRBV6-5 and TRBJ1-2; D is ambiguous. The germline V gene encodes CDR1 MNHEY and CDR2 SVGAGI. Between the trimmed V and J ends, which lost 2 bases and 8 bases, there was a span of 15 bases. CDR3 length: 14 residues. The CDR3: CASSYLTGIQGYTF. CDR3 coding DNA: TGTGCCAGCAGTTACCTGACGGGCATCCAAGGCTACACCTTC.